The 7 T cell receptor beta chains reported below all come from one sample, sequenced in a study of T cell responses to AZD1222 COVID-19 vaccine. This table comes from immunoSEQ multiplex PCR, and its TCRdb copy is limited to in-frame clones, with some not included. This table has about 120,000 clones, 90% appearing once. The input for sequencing was peripheral blood, taken on day 0 of MenACWY control vaccination. Source of these receptors: an adult in good health.

V usage is TRBV6-5 and J usage is TRBJ2-1; 7 bases match TRBD1. The CDR3 covers 14 residues. Trimming removed 2 bases from V and 5 bases from J; junction bases left unmatched: 3. Germline CDR1 is MNHEY and CDR2 is SVGAGI. CDR3 loop: CASSYQGENNEQFF. DNA of the CDR3: TGTGCCAGCAGTTACCAGGGGGAAAACAATGAGCAGTTCTTC.

This chain joins TRBV18 and TRBJ1-1; D is uncertain. Per the germline V gene, CDR1 is KGHSH and CDR2 is LQKENI. With 0 bases removed from V and 6 bases from J, the gap between germline ends came to 8 bases. The CDR3 contains 13 residues. The CDR3 bases are TGTGCCAGCTCACCACCAGGGCGGCCTGAAGCTTTCTTT. Translated: CASSPPGRPEAFF.

This clone has only one observation. Other DNA sequences from this sample encode an identical CDR3 as well. The chain carries TRBV29-1 and TRBJ2-3; D is perhaps TRBD2 (6 bases). The CDR3 extends over 13 amino acids. Germline CDR1 and CDR2: SQVTM and ANQGSEA. Trimming pared 4 bases from V and 0 bases from J, leaving 8 bases between. The CDR3 reads CSVGRGSTDTQYF. In DNA form, the CDR3 reads TGCAGCGTTGGCCGGGGGAGCACAGATACGCAGTATTTT.

CDR3 coding DNA: TGTGCCAGTAGTCCGAAAACCTGGGGACCCCGGGCCGGGGAGCTGTTTTTT. This codes for CASSPKTWGPRAGELFF. V usage is TRBV19 and J usage is TRBJ2-2; the D call may be TRBD1 or TRBD2 (5 bases each). V lost 5 bases and J lost 6, with 22 bases in between. CDR1 and CDR2 (germline): LNHDA, SQIVND (reference sequence). The CDR3 has 17 residues.

This clone was counted once. The chain joins TRBV7-9 to TRBJ1-5; no definite D call. The germline gives CDR1 SEHNR, CDR2 FQNEAQ (reference sequence). This CDR3 contains 13 residues. The ends were cut back, 1 base at V and 2 bases at J, with 3 bases in the middle. The DNA of the CDR3 is TGTGCCAGCAGCTTAGACGGCAATCAGCCCCAGCATTTT. It translates to CASSLDGNQPQHF.

This clone was counted a single time. The chain joins TRBV3-1 (or the pseudogene TRBV3-2) to TRBJ1-1; tentatively, D is TRBD1 (5 bases). Trimming left V 0 bases short and J 6 bases short, with 14 bases between. This CDR3 is 15 amino acids long. Germline CDR1 is LGHDT and CDR2 is YNNKEL (reference sequence). The CDR3 bases are TGTGCCAGCAGCCAAGAGCCAGGGTCGGTCTCTGAAGCTTTCTTT. Translation: CASSQEPGSVSEAFF.

The chain uses TRBV28 and TRBJ1-2; D unclear. CDR1 and CDR2 from the germline V gene are MDHEN and SYDVKM. V was shortened by 3 bases and J by 7 bases, with 12 bases between the two germline ends. CDR3 length: 13 residues. The CDR3 DNA follows: TGTGCCAGCAGTTTGGGCGGCGTAAGTGGCTACACCTTC. This sequence encodes CASSLGGVSGYTF.